The source of this TCR beta chain is a study of cytomegalovirus exposure and HLA in healthy donors. Generated by immunoSEQ multiplex PCR, the TCRdb table keeps only in-frame clones and is missing some. The sample yields more than 50,000 clones, over 90% seen once. Regarding the study as a whole: Reports described diagnosis of cytomegalovirus status by the classifier as highly specific and sensitive. Researchers catalogued some 160 TCR beta chains as cytomegalovirus-associated.

The V gene's germline CDR1 is MNHEY and CDR2 SVGAGI. V dropped 4 bases and J dropped 10; count of bases not matched to a gene: 4. This CDR3 has 13 amino acids. Concerning this clone itself: Its antigen is not identified.

Sequencing input: PBMCs. The sequence came from a young man in good health and CMV-seronegative. This rearrangement joins TRBV6-5 to TRBJ1-1; TRBD1 aligns across 12 bases. In DNA, the CDR3 is TGTGCCAGCAGTTTTCCGGGACAGGGGGCAGCTTTCTTT. It is translated as CASSFPGQGAAFF.